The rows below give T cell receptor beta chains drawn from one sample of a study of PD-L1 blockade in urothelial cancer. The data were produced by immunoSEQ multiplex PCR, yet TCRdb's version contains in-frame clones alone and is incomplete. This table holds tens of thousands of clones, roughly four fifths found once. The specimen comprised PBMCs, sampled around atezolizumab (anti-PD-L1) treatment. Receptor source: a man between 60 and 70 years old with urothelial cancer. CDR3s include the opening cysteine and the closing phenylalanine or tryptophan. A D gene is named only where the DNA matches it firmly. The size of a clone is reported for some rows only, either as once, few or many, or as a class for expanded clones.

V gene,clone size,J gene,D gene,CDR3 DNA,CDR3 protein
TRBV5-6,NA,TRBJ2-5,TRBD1,TGTGCCAGCAGCTACGGGACAGGGTTGGAGACCCAGTACTTC,CASSYGTGLETQYF
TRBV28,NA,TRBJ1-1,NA,TGTGCCAGCACCTCTGCGGACAGATCAAACACTGAAGCTTTCTTT,CASTSADRSNTEAFF
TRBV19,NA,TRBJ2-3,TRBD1,TGTGCCAGTAGACCGGGACAGGGACTGGATACGCAGTATTTT,CASRPGQGLDTQYF
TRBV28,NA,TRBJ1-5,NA,TGTGCCAGCAGTTTAGGGGGCGGCGGCAATCAGCCCCAGCATTTT,CASSLGGGGNQPQHF
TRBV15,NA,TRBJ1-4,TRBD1,TGTGCCACCAGCAGAGATGGGACAGTGATAAATGAAAAACTGTTTTTT,CATSRDGTVINEKLFF
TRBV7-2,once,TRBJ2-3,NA,TGTGCCAGCAGCCCCAGGGCCCTGACGAGCACAGATACGCAGTATTTT,CASSPRALTSTDTQYF
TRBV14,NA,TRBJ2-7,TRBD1,TGTGCCAGCAGCCTTGGGACAGTCCACTACGAGCAGTACTTC,CASSLGTVHYEQYF
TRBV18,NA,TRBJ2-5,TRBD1,TGTGCCAGCTCCCCCAGGGCAGGGGGTTTTCAAGAGACCCAGTACTTC,CASSPRAGGFQETQYF
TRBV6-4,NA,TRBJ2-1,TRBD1,TGTGCCAGCAGTGACCGGGACAGGGGCCGTTACAATGAGCAGTTCTTC,CASSDRDRGRYNEQFF
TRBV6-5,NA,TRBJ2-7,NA,TGTGCCAGCAGTTACTCGGGCAGCTTCTACGAGCAGTACTTC,CASSYSGSFYEQYF
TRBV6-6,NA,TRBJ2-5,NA,TGTGCCAGCAGTTCCGGGTCCGGGGAGACCCAGTACTTC,CASSSGSGETQYF
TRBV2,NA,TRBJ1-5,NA,TGTGCCAGCAGCGGCGGGAATCAGCCCCAGCATTTT,CASSGGNQPQHF
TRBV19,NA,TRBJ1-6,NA,TGTGCCAGTAGTAGCGGGACGGAGAGCTCCTATAATTCACCCCTCCACTTT,CASSSGTESSYNSPLHF
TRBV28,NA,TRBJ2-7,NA,TGTGCCAGCAGTTCCCCCCCCGCAGGTCTCCTACAGGAGTACTTC,CASSSPPAGLLQEYF
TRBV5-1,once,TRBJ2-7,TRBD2,TGCGCCAGCAGCTTTGGTAGCGGGGTCCCCTACGAGCAGTACTTC,CASSFGSGVPYEQYF
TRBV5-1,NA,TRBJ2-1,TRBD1,TGCGCCAGCAGCCCCGGGGACAGTTCCTACAATGAGCAGTTCTTC,CASSPGDSSYNEQFF
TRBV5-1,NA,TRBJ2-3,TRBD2,TGCGCCAGCAGTAAACCGACTAGCGGGGGCACAGATACGCAGTATTTT,CASSKPTSGGTDTQYF
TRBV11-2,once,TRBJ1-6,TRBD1,TGTGCCAGCAGCTTGGACAGGGTGTCTTCACCCCTCCACTTT,CASSLDRVSSPLHF
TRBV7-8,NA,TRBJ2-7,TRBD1,TGTGCCAGCAGCTTAATTTCCCAACGGGACAGGGAGAACGAGCAGTACTTC,CASSLISQRDRENEQYF
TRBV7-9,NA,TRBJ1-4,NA,TGTGCCAGCAGCTCACCGCGGACAGCAACTAATGAAAAACTGTTTTTT,CASSSPRTATNEKLFF
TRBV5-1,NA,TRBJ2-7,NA,TGCGCCAGCAGCTTCATAGCTACCTACGAGCAGTACTTC,CASSFIATYEQYF
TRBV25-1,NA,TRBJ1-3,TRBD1,TGTGCCAGGGGACAGGGTCTTTTTATCTCTGGAAACACCATATATTTT,CARGQGLFISGNTIYF
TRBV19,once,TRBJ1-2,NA,TGTGCCAGTAGTCGGACAGTGCTCTATGGCTGCACCTTC,CASSRTVLYGCTF
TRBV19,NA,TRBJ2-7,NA,TGTGCCAGTAGTATTTCACAGGGTGGTCGCGAGCAGTACTTC,CASSISQGGREQYF
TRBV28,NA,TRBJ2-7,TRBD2,TGTGCCAGCAGTTCCCCCCAGCGGGGTTCCTACGAGCAGTACTTC,CASSSPQRGSYEQYF
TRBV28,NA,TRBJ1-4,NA,TGTGCCAGCAGTGCAGGTGCGACAGCTAATGAAAAACTGTTTTTT,CASSAGATANEKLFF
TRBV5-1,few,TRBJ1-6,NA,TGCGCCAGCAGCCCCAACAGGGCTGAACCCCTCCACTTT,CASSPNRAEPLHF
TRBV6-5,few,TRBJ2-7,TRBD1,TGTGCCAGCAGTTACTCAGGGGACAGGGCCTACGAGCAGTACTTC,CASSYSGDRAYEQYF
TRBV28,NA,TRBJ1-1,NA,TGTGCCAGCAGTAACAGGGAAGGCACTGAAGCTTTCTTT,CASSNREGTEAFF
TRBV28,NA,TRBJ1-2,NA,TGTGCCTACCGGGGTTCGGCGCGGGCAGCCACTTGGGAGGGCTACACCTTC,CAYRGSARAATWEGYTF
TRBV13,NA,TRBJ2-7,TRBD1,TGTGCCAGCAGCGCCGCCCCTACAGAGGGGGCAACCTACGAGCAGTACTTC,CASSAAPTEGATYEQYF
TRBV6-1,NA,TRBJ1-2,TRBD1,TGTGCCAGCAGTCGGACAGGGAGGGATGGCTACACCTTC,CASSRTGRDGYTF
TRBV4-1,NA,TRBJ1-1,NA,TGCGCCAGCAGCCAAGGTCGGACAAACACTGAAGCTTTCTTT,CASSQGRTNTEAFF
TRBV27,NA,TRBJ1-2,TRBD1,TGTGCCAGCAGACATACAGGGGGCGGCCACTATGGCTACACCTTC,CASRHTGGGHYGYTF
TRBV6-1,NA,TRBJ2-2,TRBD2,TGTGCCAGCAGTGTTTTCGGGGGGGGCGGGAACACCGGGGAGCTGTTTTTT,CASSVFGGGGNTGELFF
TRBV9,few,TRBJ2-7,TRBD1,TGTGCCAGCAGCGCCGGGACAGGCTACGAGCAGTACTTC,CASSAGTGYEQYF
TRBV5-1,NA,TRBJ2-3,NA,TGCGCCAGCAGCTTGGACAGGGTCAGGGATACGCAGTATTTT,CASSLDRVRDTQYF
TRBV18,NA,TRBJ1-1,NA,TGTGCCAGCTCACCACTGGACGGGAAGAACACTGAAGCTTTCTTT,CASSPLDGKNTEAFF
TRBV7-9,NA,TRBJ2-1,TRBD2,TGTGCCAGCAGCTTAATACTAGCGGGGGGTGGTGAGCAGTTCTTC,CASSLILAGGGEQFF
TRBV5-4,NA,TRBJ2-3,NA,TGTGCCAGCAGCCCCAAGCGCGCAGGCACAGATACGCAGTATTTT,CASSPKRAGTDTQYF
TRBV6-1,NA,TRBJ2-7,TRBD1,TGTGCCAGCAGGGGGACAGCCTCCTACGAGCAGTACTTC,CASRGTASYEQYF
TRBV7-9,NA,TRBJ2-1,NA,TGTGCCAGCAGTTTACCCTCCGGGGGAGGCAATGAGCAGTTCTTC,CASSLPSGGGNEQFF
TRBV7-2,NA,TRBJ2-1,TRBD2,TGTGCCAGCAGTCGACTAGCGGGGGGTGATGAGCAGTTCTTC,CASSRLAGGDEQFF
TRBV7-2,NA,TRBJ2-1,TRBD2,TGTGCCAGCAGCTTAGCTTGGCTAGCGGGGAATGAGCAGTTCTTC,CASSLAWLAGNEQFF
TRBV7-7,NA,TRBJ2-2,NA,TGTGCCAGCAGCCCCGCCAGGGGCACCGGGGAGCTGTTTTTT,CASSPARGTGELFF
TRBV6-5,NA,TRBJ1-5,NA,TGTGCCAGCAGTCTAGACAGTTATCAGCCCCAGCATTTT,CASSLDSYQPQHF
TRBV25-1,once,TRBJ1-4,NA,TGTGCCAGCAGTGAATACAGGGATGAAAAACTGTTTTTT,CASSEYRDEKLFF
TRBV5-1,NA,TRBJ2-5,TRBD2,TGCGCCAGCAGCTTGGGGACTAGCTTAGAGACCCAGTACTTC,CASSLGTSLETQYF
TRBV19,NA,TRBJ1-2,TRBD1,TGTGCCAGTAGACATCAGGGGGCGTCTAACTATGGCTACACCTTC,CASRHQGASNYGYTF
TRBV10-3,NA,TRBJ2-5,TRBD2,TGTGCCATCAGTGAGTCGGATGGTCGGGGACTAGCGGGGGAGAACCAAGAGACCCAGTACTTC,CAISESDGRGLAGENQETQYF
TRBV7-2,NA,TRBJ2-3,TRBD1,TGTGCCAGCAGCTTTCAGACAGGGAACACAGATACGCAGTATTTT,CASSFQTGNTDTQYF
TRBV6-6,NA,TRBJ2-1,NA,TGTGCCAGCAGTCTCCAGGGCGCTGAGCAGTTCTTC,CASSLQGAEQFF
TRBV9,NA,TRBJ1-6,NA,TGTGCCAGCGGGGCTGGGGGGAATTCACCCCTCCACTTT,CASGAGGNSPLHF